The present T cell receptor (beta chain) was sequenced within a study of CD8 T cells in Susac syndrome. Comments on this clonotype: Its antigen is not known.

The CDR3 is 12 residues long. V was trimmed by 2 bases and J by 8 bases, leaving 10 bases between them. The germline V gene encodes CDR1 SQVTM and CDR2 ANQGSEA. Study-wide findings and caveats: CD4+ repertoires of Susac syndrome patients lacked detectable clonal expansion.

In blood CD8+ and CD4+ T cells, TCR beta underwent sequencing. Reverse transcription of 0.5 to 1 ug RNA used random hexamers. The CDR3 of TCR beta was amplified by immunoSEQ multiplex PCR across 54 Vbeta and 13 Jbeta. MiXCR, applied by TCRdb to the immunoSEQ multiplex PCR reads, yields one record per CDR3 protein. This table has approximately 210,000 distinct CDR3 sequences, approximately 94% appearing once. This rearrangement joins TRBV29-1 to TRBJ2-1, with D perhaps matching TRBD1 or TRBD2 (5 bases each). The TCR sequence derives from a human donor with Susac syndrome. The sequencing input was CD4+ T cells from PBMCs. Here the CDR3 reads CSVEPQGDEQFF. Written as DNA, the CDR3 is TGCAGCGTTGAACCCCAGGGAGATGAGCAGTTCTTC.